The T cell receptor beta chain under discussion was sequenced for a study of blood T cell repertoires in COVID-19. From germline, CDR1 is MDHEN and CDR2 SYDVKM. The germline V and J ends were trimmed by 5 bases and 4 bases, with 10 bases remaining between them. The CDR3 is 13 amino acids. Profiling relied on immunoSEQ multiplex PCR, and the TCRdb table lists in-frame clones only, not all of them. The data show about 310,000 clones, with about 90% seen just once and approximately 8.1% held by the top ten. The sample taken for sequencing was peripheral blood. This sequence joins TRBV28 and TRBJ2-3; D unclear. The TCR comes from a woman aged 45 to 65 who had recovered from COVID-19. The CDR3, as DNA: TGTGCCAGCAGTCTACCCCGGGCAGATACGCAGTATTTT. This encodes CASSLPRADTQYF.